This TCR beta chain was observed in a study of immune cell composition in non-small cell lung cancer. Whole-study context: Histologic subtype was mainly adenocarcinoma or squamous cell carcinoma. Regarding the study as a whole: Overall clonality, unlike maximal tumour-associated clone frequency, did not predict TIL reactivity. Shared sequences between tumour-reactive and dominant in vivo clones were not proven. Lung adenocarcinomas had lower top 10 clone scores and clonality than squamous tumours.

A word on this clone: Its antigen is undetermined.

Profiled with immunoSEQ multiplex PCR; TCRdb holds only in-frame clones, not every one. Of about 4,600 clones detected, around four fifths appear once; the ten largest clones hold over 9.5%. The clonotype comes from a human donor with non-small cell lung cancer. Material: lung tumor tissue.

CDR3 bases: TGTGCCAGCAGTTACGGGACAGCCTCAAATGAAAAACTGTTTTTT. It specifies CASSYGTASNEKLFF. The chain uses TRBV6-5 and TRBJ1-4, with 7 nucleotides matching TRBD1. Germline V gene data show CDR1 as MNHEY and CDR2 as SVGAGI. V lost 2 bases to trimming and J lost 5 bases; unmatched junction nucleotides: 5. The CDR3 covers 15 residues.